A single sample is the source of the 31 T cell receptor beta chains below, sequenced in a study of a mutant IDH1 vaccine in newly diagnosed glioma. Produced via immunoSEQ multiplex PCR; TCRdb's table is partial and in-frame only. The repertoire has over 55,000 clones, around 82% of them found once; the top ten carry over 3%. These receptors lack a known antigen. Time point noted: week 5, during vaccination. Doses comprised 300 ug of mutant IDH1 20-mer peptide each, plus topical imiquimod. Sequenced material: PBMCs, taken from a glioma patient whose treatment included an IDH1 peptide vaccine. The origin of the receptors is a woman younger than 30 with glioma. Some clones in this sample may be carry-over from other donors' samples.

CDR3 in amino acids: CASSCSPEYYNSPLHF. In DNA, the CDR3 is TGTGCCAGCAGTTGCTCACCCGAATACTATAATTCACCCCTCCACTTT. The gene calls are TRBV6-5 and TRBJ1-6, with unresolved D. CDR3 size: 16 residues. CDR1 is MNHEY and CDR2 is SVGAGI in the germline V gene. Trimming shortened V by 4 bases and J by 3 bases, and 13 bases separated the two germline ends.

The V call is TRBV5-1, the J call TRBJ2-2, with a tentative D call TRBD2 (7 bases). Deletions cut 2 bases from V and 6 bases from J, with 14 bases between. Germline V gives CDR1 SGHRS, CDR2 YFSETQ. This CDR3 comprises 15 residues. CDR3 bases: TGCGCCAGCAGCTTCAGAGGGGGGGGCGCCGGGGAGCTGTTTTTT. This gives the protein CASSFRGGGAGELFF. Looking up the rest from reference TRBV5-1 and TRBJ2-2 gives the full variable domain: KAGVTQTPRYLIKTRGQQVTLSCSPISGHRSVSWYQQTPGQGLQFLFEYFSETQRNKGNFPGRFSGRQFSNSRSEMNVSTLELGDSALYLCASSFRGGGAGELFFGEGSRLTVL.

Only a few counts were recorded for this clone. The CDR3, as DNA: TGCAGCATACTGAACACTGAAGCTTTCTTT. This sequence encodes CSILNTEAFF. The chain employs TRBV29-1 and TRBJ1-1, with D unclear. The CDR3 contains 10 residues. Trimming removed 8 bases from V and 0 bases from J, with 4 bases in between. CDR1 is SQVTM, CDR2 ANQGSEA, per germline.

The J gene is TRBJ2-1, the V gene TRBV30, with unresolved D. The CDR3 contains 16 residues. Germline loops: CDR1 GTSNPN, CDR2 SVGIG (reference sequence). Trimming pared 3 bases from V and 5 bases from J, leaving 20 bases between. The CDR3 loop is CAWSPILVLSNNEQFF. In nucleotides, the CDR3 is TGTGCCTGGAGCCCCATTTTGGTTTTGAGTAACAATGAGCAGTTCTTC.

This clone was seen more than once but under ten times. The genes are TRBV29-1 and TRBJ2-5, with 12 positions matching TRBD2. V lost 1 base to trimming and J lost 4 bases; unmatched junction nucleotides: 4. In germline, CDR1 is SQVTM, CDR2 ANQGSEA. CDR3 length equals 15 residues. CDR3 amino acids: CSVEGPLAGGETQYF. As DNA, the CDR3 is TGCAGCGTTGAAGGTCCACTAGCGGGAGGAGAGACCCAGTACTTC.

This clone was observed once. The DNA for the CDR3 is TGCGCCAGCAGCTTGGGACTCAAATACCAAGAGACCCAGTACTTC. Its translation: CASSLGLKYQETQYF. The chain links TRBV5-1 to TRBJ2-5; D is unresolved. Per germline, CDR1 SGHRS and CDR2 YFSETQ. Trimming left V 0 bases short and J 0 bases short, with 9 bases between. The CDR3 has 15 amino acids.

J is TRBJ1-5 and V is TRBV5-5, with 7 nucleotides matching TRBD1. From germline, CDR1 is SGHKS and CDR2 YYEKEE (reference sequence). With 1 base clipped from V and 3 bases from J, the junction kept 4 bases outside the gene matches. This CDR3 is built from 15 residues. CDR3 loop: CASSLMDRFNQPQHF. The CDR3 region has the DNA TGTGCCAGCAGCTTGATGGACAGGTTCAATCAGCCCCAGCATTTT.

The rearrangement links TRBV4-2 to TRBJ1-6; 8 positions match TRBD1. The CDR3 is 16 residues long. The V gene's germline CDR1 is LGHNA and CDR2 YNFKEQ. Trimming took 1 base from V and 6 from J; bases not matched to a gene: 5. CDR3 nucleotide sequence: TGTGCCAGCAGCCAAGCGATCGGACAGGGTAATTCACCCCTCCACTTT. This sequence encodes CASSQAIGQGNSPLHF.

This chain uses TRBV27 with TRBJ1-2, with D tentatively TRBD1 (6 bases). This CDR3 has 14 residues. With 2 bases removed from V and 3 bases from J, the gap between germline ends came to 10 bases. CDR1 is MNHEY, CDR2 SMNVEV, per germline (reference sequence). CDR3 residues: CASSLRGHDYGYTF. CDR3 DNA sequence: TGTGCCAGCAGTTTAAGGGGACACGACTATGGCTACACCTTC.

The CDR3 loop reads CASSSSPPSYEQYF. DNA for the CDR3: TGCGCCAGCAGCTCCAGCCCCCCCTCCTACGAGCAGTACTTC. The chain carries TRBV5-1 and TRBJ2-7; D uncertain. Trimming took off 3 bases at V and 0 bases at J, with 10 bases between the two ends. From germline, CDR1 is SGHRS and CDR2 YFSETQ. CDR3 length: 14 residues.

A single count supports this clone. The chain is built from TRBV14 and TRBJ1-1, with D maybe TRBD1 (5 bases). CDR1 SGHDN and CDR2 FVKESK come from the germline V gene. V lost 4 bases, J lost 4 bases, and 16 bases lay in between. The CDR3 runs 15 residues. CDR3 residues: CASSLRTGGSTEAFF. In DNA, the CDR3 is TGTGCCAGCAGCCTTCGTACGGGGGGAAGCACTGAAGCTTTCTTT.

V and J are TRBV5-6 and TRBJ2-1, with 9 positions matching TRBD1. The J segment lost 3 bases and the V segment lost 4 bases, leaving 11 bases of the junction unmatched. Germline CDR1 and CDR2: SGHDT and YYEEEE. The CDR3 runs 17 residues. The CDR3 sequence is CASSLPSGQGGYNEQFF. The CDR3 DNA sequence: TGTGCCAGCAGCCTTCCATCGGGACAGGGCGGCTACAATGAGCAGTTCTTC.

The gene calls are TRBV5-1 and TRBJ1-4; the match to TRBD1 covers 10 bases. This CDR3 is built from 17 residues. With 5 bases clipped from V and 1 base from J, the junction kept 8 bases outside the gene matches. Germline V lookup: CDR1 SGHRS, CDR2 YFSETQ. The CDR3 sequence: CASSPRQGARTNEKLFF. DNA for the CDR3: TGCGCCAGCAGTCCTAGACAGGGGGCGAGAACTAATGAAAAACTGTTTTTT.

This chain links TRBV27 with TRBJ1-1; D remains unclear. V dropped 1 base and J dropped 1 base, with 7 bases sitting between them. CDR1 is MNHEY, CDR2 SMNVEV, per germline (reference sequence). The CDR3 covers 14 residues. CDR3 protein: CASSLFSRNTEAFF. The DNA of the CDR3 is TGTGCCAGCAGTTTATTCAGCAGGAACACTGAAGCTTTCTTT.

This clone was found a few times. V usage is TRBV6-5 and J usage is TRBJ2-5; unclear D gene. This CDR3 spans 14 amino acids. With 7 bases removed from V and 1 base from J, the gap between germline ends came to 13 bases. Germline V lookup: CDR1 MNHEY, CDR2 SVGAGI. CDR3 protein: CASKLSASQETQYF. The CDR3 DNA reads TGTGCCAGCAAACTCTCAGCGTCCCAAGAGACCCAGTACTTC.

This clone has more than one count but fewer than ten. V and J are TRBV4-2 and TRBJ1-1; D uncertain. Between the trimmed V and J ends, which lost 5 bases and 4 bases, there was a span of 11 bases. The CDR3 consists of 13 residues. Germline loops: CDR1 LGHNA, CDR2 YNFKEQ. The CDR3 DNA reads as TGTGCCAGCAGCGAAGGGTTTGGCACTGAAGCTTTCTTT. It yields the protein CASSEGFGTEAFF.

Only a few counts were recorded for this clone. The J gene is TRBJ2-7, the V gene TRBV14, with 7 positions matching TRBD2. The CDR3 covers 13 residues. Trimming took 11 bases from V and 6 from J; bases not matched to a gene: 13. Germline values: CDR1 SGHDN, CDR2 FVKESK. The CDR3 nucleotides read TGTGCCTCTACTCGGGCTAGCGGCGGCGAGCAGTACTTC. It encodes CASTRASGGEQYF.

CDR3 bases: TGTGCCAGCAGCTCCCGTGGGGTGCTAGCGGGGGGCTTACGGGTCACAGATACGCAGTATTTT. As protein: CASSSRGVLAGGLRVTDTQYF. V and J are TRBV9 and TRBJ2-3, with 11 bases fitting TRBD2. V lost 4 bases to trimming and J lost 2 bases; unmatched junction nucleotides: 21. Germline V gene lookup returns CDR1 SGDLS and CDR2 YYNGEE. The CDR3 is 21 residues long.

CDR3 DNA sequence: TGCAGCGCCCGGACAGGCTACGAGCAGTACTTC. Translation gives CSARTGYEQYF. The V gene is TRBV29-1, the J gene TRBJ2-7; TRBD1 matches at 7 bases. The V segment lost 7 bases and the J segment 3 bases; nucleotides outside the gene matches: 3. The CDR3 extends over 11 amino acids. Germline values: CDR1 SQVTM, CDR2 ANQGSEA.

There are a few counts of this clone. This chain connects TRBV30 to TRBJ2-3; 11 nucleotides line up with TRBD2. Germline V lookup: CDR1 GTSNPN, CDR2 SVGIG (reference sequence). Germline trimming cut 0 bases from V and 0 bases from J; bases unmatched to any gene: 5. The CDR3 is 17 residues long. The CDR3 region has the DNA TGTGCCTGGAGTGTTCTAGCGGGGGGTGGAAGCACAGATACGCAGTATTTT. It translates to CAWSVLAGGGSTDTQYF. Supplemented by reference TRBV30 and TRBJ2-3, the full variable domain reads SQTIHQWPATLVQPVGSPLSLECTVEGTSNPNLYWYRQAAGRGLQLLFYSVGIGQISSEVPQNLSASRPQDRQFILSSKKLLLSDSGFYLCAWSVLAGGGSTDTQYFGPGTRLTVL.

A few counts support this clone. J is TRBJ2-7 and V is TRBV5-6; 10 nucleotides line up with TRBD2. V lost 0 bases and J lost 2; bases outside the gene matches: 8. This CDR3 region has 17 residues. Germline V gene sequence: CDR1 SGHDT, CDR2 YYEEEE. This CDR3 reads CASSLEASGGLTYEQYF. In DNA, the CDR3 is TGTGCCAGCAGCTTGGAGGCTAGCGGGGGCCTGACCTACGAGCAGTACTTC. Variable domain in full (rest from reference TRBV5-6 and TRBJ2-7): DAGVTQSPTHLIKTRGQQVTLRCSPKSGHDTVSWYQQALGQGPQFIFQYYEEEERQRGNFPDRFSGHQFPNYSSELNVNALLLGDSALYLCASSLEASGGLTYEQYFGPGTRLTVT.

The rearrangement uses TRBV2 and TRBJ1-1; D is uncertain. Germline CDR1 and CDR2: SNHLY and FYNNEI. Trimming took 3 bases from V and 4 from J, leaving 6 bases between them. The CDR3 is 12 residues long. The CDR3, as DNA: TGTGCCAGCAGTGACGGGTTCACTGAAGCTTTCTTT. Amino acid sequence: CASSDGFTEAFF.

V and J are TRBV5-1 and TRBJ2-5; no reliable D call. The CDR3 runs 14 residues. Trimming shortened V by 0 bases and J by 9 bases, and 15 bases separated the two germline ends. CDR1 is SGHRS, CDR2 YFSETQ, per germline. The CDR3 sequence is CASSLGYSRPPQYF. Written as DNA, the CDR3 is TGCGCCAGCAGCTTGGGGTACTCCCGCCCGCCCCAGTACTTC.

The V and J genes are TRBV10-3 and TRBJ2-7; maybe TRBD1 (6 bases). Trimming cost V 7 bases and J 3 bases, with 10 bases left between them. Germline loops: CDR1 ENHRY, CDR2 SYGVKD. This CDR3 comprises 12 residues. CDR3 sequence (DNA): TGTGCCATCAAGGGGGTAGGCTACGAGCAGTACTTC. Protein product: CAIKGVGYEQYF.

V and J are TRBV30 and TRBJ1-2; D uncertain. This CDR3 has 14 residues. V dropped 0 bases and J dropped 0 bases, with 8 bases sitting between them. Germline lookup yields CDR1 GTSNPN and CDR2 SVGIG (reference sequence). This CDR3 is CAWSVRGANYGYTF. The CDR3 nucleotides are TGTGCCTGGAGTGTCCGAGGAGCTAACTATGGCTACACCTTC. Full variable domain (outside the CDR3, taken from reference TRBV30 and TRBJ1-2): SQTIHQWPATLVQPVGSPLSLECTVEGTSNPNLYWYRQAAGRGLQLLFYSVGIGQISSEVPQNLSASRPQDRQFILSSKKLLLSDSGFYLCAWSVRGANYGYTFGSGTRLTVV.

The V gene is TRBV18, the J gene TRBJ2-3; D gene ambiguous. Looked up from germline, CDR1 is KGHSH and CDR2 is LQKENI. V was cut by 3 bases and J by 2 bases, with 6 bases left in between. The CDR3 has 13 amino acids. The CDR3 region is CASSPILTDTQYF. As DNA, the CDR3 is TGTGCCAGCTCACCTATCCTCACAGATACGCAGTATTTT.

The chain is built from TRBV21-1 and TRBJ2-3; the listed D gene, TRBD2, was not tested against the DNA. TRBV21-1 is classified as a pseudogene. The CDR3 spans 15 residues. The CDR3 DNA sequence: TGTGCCAGCAGCAAAGGGGCGGGGACGACAGATACGCAGTATTTT. This encodes CASSKGAGTTDTQYF.

The CDR3 here is CASSYSLTGYGYTF. CDR3 in DNA: TGTGCCAGCAGTTACTCGCTAACAGGGTATGGCTACACCTTC. The J gene is TRBJ1-2, the V gene TRBV6-6; D may be TRBD1 (6 bases). V lost 0 bases and J lost 5, with 10 bases in between. Germline V gene data show CDR1 as MNHNY and CDR2 as SVGAGI (reference sequence). The CDR3 runs 14 residues.

Only a few counts were recorded for this clone. The V and J genes are TRBV30 and TRBJ2-1; a possible D gene is TRBD2 (5 bases). Germline assignment: CDR1 GTSNPN and CDR2 SVGIG (reference sequence). The V and J ends lost 0 bases and 0 bases respectively, with 9 bases between them. The CDR3 loop spans 15 amino acids. The CDR3 region is CAWSVWTSSYNEQFF. The CDR3 coding sequence is TGTGCCTGGAGTGTTTGGACTTCCTCCTACAATGAGCAGTTCTTC.

The V call is TRBV20-1, the J call TRBJ2-3; D ambiguous. Germline CDR1 and CDR2: DFQATT and SNEGSKA (reference sequence). The V gene lost 8 bases and the J gene lost 3 bases, with 9 bases spanning the gap. CDR3 size: 11 residues. CDR3 sequence reads: CSNMMTDTQYF. The CDR3 nucleotides are TGCAGTAATATGATGACAGATACGCAGTATTTT.

The CDR3 bases are TGTGCCTGGAGTGTCGGACAGGGGGGAAGGTATGGCTACACCTTC. It yields the protein CAWSVGQGGRYGYTF. The chain links TRBV30 to TRBJ1-2; 10 nucleotides line up with TRBD1. Germline V gene lookup returns CDR1 GTSNPN and CDR2 SVGIG (reference sequence). This CDR3 is built from 15 residues. The J segment lost 5 bases and the V segment lost 0 bases, leaving 6 bases of the junction unmatched.